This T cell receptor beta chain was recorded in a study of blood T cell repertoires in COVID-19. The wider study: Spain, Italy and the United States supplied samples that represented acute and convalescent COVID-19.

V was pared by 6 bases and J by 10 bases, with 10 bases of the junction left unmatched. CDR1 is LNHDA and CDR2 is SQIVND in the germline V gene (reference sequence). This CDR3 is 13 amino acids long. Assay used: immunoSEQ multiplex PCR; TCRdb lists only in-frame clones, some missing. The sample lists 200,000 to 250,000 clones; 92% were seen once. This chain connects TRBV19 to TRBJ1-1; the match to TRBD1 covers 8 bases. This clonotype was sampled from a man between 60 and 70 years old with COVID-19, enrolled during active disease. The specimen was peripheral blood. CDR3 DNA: TGTGCCAGTAGACTCGGACAGGGCCAAGGAGCTTTCTTT. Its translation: CASRLGQGQGAFF.